This is a list of T cell receptor beta chains from one sample in a study of T-cell reconstitution after alpha-beta-depleted transplantation in children. TCRdb reprocessed the PCR reads with MiXCR, giving one entry per CDR3 protein. This sample has roughly 90,000 distinct CDR3 sequences, with 9% to 15% found just once. Sequenced material: PBMCs from the stem cell graft donor, taken from the stem cell graft. Source of these receptors: a human donor who donated a stem cell graft to a child with inherited bone marrow failure. The CDR3 runs from the conserved cysteine through the conserved F or W. A D gene is named only where the DNA matches it firmly. Clone size appears in some rows only: once, few, many, or a class for an expanded clone.

clone_size: many; v_call: TRBV7-9; j_call: TRBJ2-1; d_call: TRBD1; cdr3_aa: CASSLLRGPGNEQFF; cdr3_nt: TGTGCCAGCAGCTTACTCAGGGGGCCCGGGAATGAGCAGTTCTTC
clone_size: many; v_call: TRBV28; j_call: TRBJ1-1; d_call: TRBD1; cdr3_aa: CAITGTGRRDTEAFF; cdr3_nt: TGTGCCATCACCGGGACAGGGAGAAGAGACACTGAAGCTTTCTTT
clone_size: many; v_call: TRBV6-2/TRBV6-3; j_call: TRBJ2-1; d_call: TRBD2; cdr3_aa: CASSRLAGAYNEQFF; cdr3_nt: TGTGCCAGCAGTCGGTTAGCGGGGGCGTACAATGAGCAGTTCTTC
clone_size: many; v_call: TRBV9; j_call: TRBJ2-1; d_call: TRBD1; cdr3_aa: CASSLGTGQGSYSYNEQFF; cdr3_nt: TGTGCCAGCAGCTTGGGGACCGGACAGGGGTCCTATTCCTACAATGAGCAGTTCTTC
clone_size: -; v_call: TRBV7-2; j_call: TRBJ1-2; d_call: -; cdr3_aa: CASSWDSALGSYGYTF; cdr3_nt: TGTGCCAGCAGCTGGGACTCAGCCCTAGGGAGCTATGGCTACACCTTC
clone_size: many; v_call: TRBV5-8; j_call: TRBJ1-5; d_call: -; cdr3_aa: CASSSREGLQPQHF; cdr3_nt: TGTGCCAGCAGCAGCAGGGAGGGCCTTCAGCCCCAGCATTTT
clone_size: -; v_call: TRBV9; j_call: TRBJ2-1; d_call: TRBD1; cdr3_aa: CASSSRHTGGPYNEQFF; cdr3_nt: TGTGCCAGCAGCTCGCGACACACAGGGGGACCCTACAATGAGCAGTTCTTC
clone_size: many; v_call: TRBV5-1; j_call: TRBJ2-1; d_call: TRBD2; cdr3_aa: CASSPQTSGGEQFF; cdr3_nt: TGCGCCAGCAGCCCTCAGACTAGCGGGGGTGAGCAGTTCTTC
clone_size: few; v_call: TRBV9; j_call: TRBJ2-7; d_call: -; cdr3_aa: CASSVDQGYEQYF; cdr3_nt: TGTGCCAGCAGCGTAGATCAGGGCTACGAGCAGTACTTC
clone_size: many; v_call: TRBV28; j_call: TRBJ2-1; d_call: -; cdr3_aa: CASSLTGSNEQFF; cdr3_nt: TGTGCCAGCAGTTTAACAGGGTCGAATGAGCAGTTCTTC
clone_size: many; v_call: TRBV5-1; j_call: TRBJ2-7; d_call: -; cdr3_aa: CASSFSTSYEQYF; cdr3_nt: TGCGCCAGCAGCTTTTCTACCTCCTACGAGCAGTACTTC
clone_size: many; v_call: TRBV29-1; j_call: TRBJ2-3; d_call: TRBD2; cdr3_aa: CSVVPRRLAAGGDTQYF; cdr3_nt: TGCAGCGTTGTCCCAAGACGACTAGCGGCTGGGGGGGATACGCAGTATTTT
clone_size: many; v_call: TRBV5-1; j_call: TRBJ1-2; d_call: TRBD1; cdr3_aa: CASSPSGQGFYGYTF; cdr3_nt: TGCGCCAGCAGCCCGTCCGGACAGGGATTCTATGGCTACACCTTC
clone_size: many; v_call: TRBV6-5; j_call: TRBJ1-5; d_call: -; cdr3_aa: CASSYSNRYQPQHF; cdr3_nt: TGTGCCAGCAGTTACTCGAACAGATATCAGCCCCAGCATTTT
clone_size: many; v_call: TRBV7-2; j_call: TRBJ2-3; d_call: TRBD2; cdr3_aa: CASTLAGGPGDTQYF; cdr3_nt: TGTGCCAGCACCCTAGCGGGAGGGCCGGGAGATACGCAGTATTTT
clone_size: many; v_call: TRBV7-2; j_call: TRBJ2-7; d_call: -; cdr3_aa: CASIWGRGNYEQYF; cdr3_nt: TGTGCCAGCATCTGGGGAAGAGGGAACTACGAGCAGTACTTC
clone_size: many; v_call: TRBV20-1; j_call: TRBJ2-3; d_call: TRBD2; cdr3_aa: CSARVGGEDTQYF; cdr3_nt: TGCAGTGCTAGAGTTGGGGGGGAAGATACGCAGTATTTT
clone_size: many; v_call: TRBV5-5; j_call: TRBJ1-5; d_call: TRBD1; cdr3_aa: CASSLSPGGINQPQHF; cdr3_nt: TGTGCCAGCAGCTTGTCCCCAGGGGGCATCAATCAGCCCCAGCATTTT
clone_size: many; v_call: TRBV4-3; j_call: TRBJ1-6; d_call: -; cdr3_aa: CASSQDHNNSPLHF; cdr3_nt: TGCGCCAGCAGCCAAGATCACAACAATTCACCCCTCCACTTT
clone_size: many; v_call: TRBV27; j_call: TRBJ2-7; d_call: TRBD1; cdr3_aa: CASRLSPGTGNYDQYF; cdr3_nt: TGTGCCAGCCGACTCTCCCCCGGGACAGGAAACTACGATCAGTACTTC